A selection of T cell receptor beta chains follows, all from one sample in a study of neoadjuvant anti-PD-1 for oral cavity cancer. Produced via immunoSEQ multiplex PCR; TCRdb's table is partial and in-frame only. In the table there are 63,000 or so clones, roughly 90% of which are singletons. The sample was PBMCs, taken after nivolumab (anti-PD-1) treatment. These receptors all come from a person aged 35-79 years with oral cavity squamous cell carcinoma. Both conserved end residues are part of each CDR3. Each record gives: J gene, V gene, clone size, D gene, CDR3 protein, CDR3 DNA. A D gene is named only where the DNA matches it firmly. A clone size is listed for some rows: how often the clone was seen (once, few, many), or a class if it is expanded.

j_gene: TRBJ2-7; v_gene: TRBV10-3; abundance: once; d_gene: -; CDR3aa: CAISGLTHEQYF; CDR3nt: TGTGCCATCAGCGGACTAACCCACGAGCAGTACTTC
j_gene: TRBJ2-6; v_gene: TRBV25-1; abundance: -; d_gene: -; CDR3aa: CASSEATSGANVLTF; CDR3nt: TGTGCCAGCAGTGAAGCGACTTCTGGGGCCAACGTCCTGACTTTC
j_gene: TRBJ2-7; v_gene: TRBV12-1; abundance: -; d_gene: -; CDR3aa: CASRKSTWGRENSRAYEQYF; CDR3nt: TGTGCCAGCCGCAAGTCAACTTGGGGCCGGGAGAACAGCCGAGCCTACGAGCAGTACTTC
j_gene: TRBJ1-1; v_gene: TRBV11-3; abundance: -; d_gene: -; CDR3aa: CASSPRSRRVTEAFF; CDR3nt: TGTGCCAGCAGCCCCCGGTCCCGGAGGGTCACTGAAGCTTTCTTT
j_gene: TRBJ1-1; v_gene: TRBV7-9; abundance: -; d_gene: -; CDR3aa: CASSTLAAEAFF; CDR3nt: TGTGCCAGCAGCACACTGGCAGCTGAAGCTTTCTTT
j_gene: TRBJ1-6; v_gene: TRBV5-4; abundance: -; d_gene: -; CDR3aa: CATNNVGRNSPLHF; CDR3nt: TGTGCCACCAACAACGTAGGGCGAAATTCACCCCTCCACTTT
j_gene: TRBJ2-7; v_gene: TRBV4-1; abundance: -; d_gene: TRBD1; CDR3aa: CASSPGQGARYEQYF; CDR3nt: TGCGCCAGCAGTCCAGGACAGGGGGCGCGTTACGAGCAGTACTTC
j_gene: TRBJ2-7; v_gene: TRBV10-3; abundance: -; d_gene: TRBD1; CDR3aa: CAISSGTGDYEQYF; CDR3nt: TGTGCCATCAGCTCCGGGACAGGGGACTACGAGCAGTACTTC
j_gene: TRBJ1-1; v_gene: TRBV11-2; abundance: -; d_gene: -; CDR3aa: CASSSHRVDTEAFF; CDR3nt: TGTGCCAGCAGCTCTCACAGGGTCGACACTGAAGCTTTCTTT
j_gene: TRBJ2-7; v_gene: TRBV5-4; abundance: -; d_gene: -; CDR3aa: CASSPPGKETYEQYF; CDR3nt: TGTGCCAGCAGCCCCCCGGGGAAAGAGACCTACGAGCAGTACTTC
j_gene: TRBJ1-5; v_gene: TRBV7-8; abundance: -; d_gene: TRBD1; CDR3aa: CASSFETGVQPQHF; CDR3nt: TGTGCCAGCAGCTTCGAGACAGGGGTCCAGCCCCAGCATTTT
j_gene: TRBJ1-5; v_gene: TRBV9; abundance: -; d_gene: -; CDR3aa: CASSVDARQPQHF; CDR3nt: TGTGCCAGCAGCGTAGACGCCAGACAGCCCCAGCATTTT
j_gene: TRBJ1-4; v_gene: TRBV5-1; abundance: -; d_gene: -; CDR3aa: CASSFSGGLGEKLFF; CDR3nt: TGCGCCAGCAGCTTCAGCGGGGGGCTCGGAGAAAAACTGTTTTTT
j_gene: TRBJ1-2; v_gene: TRBV30; abundance: -; d_gene: TRBD1; CDR3aa: CAWGPDRALFNYGYTF; CDR3nt: TGTGCCTGGGGCCCCGACAGGGCCCTGTTTAACTATGGCTACACCTTC
j_gene: TRBJ1-4; v_gene: TRBV29-1; abundance: -; d_gene: -; CDR3aa: CSVGVAGVNEKLFF; CDR3nt: TGCAGCGTTGGGGTAGCAGGGGTTAATGAAAAACTGTTTTTT
j_gene: TRBJ1-2; v_gene: TRBV7-2; abundance: once; d_gene: -; CDR3aa: CASSLRVGGLGYGYTF; CDR3nt: TGTGCCAGCAGCTTACGAGTGGGGGGGCTCGGCTATGGCTACACCTTC
j_gene: TRBJ1-4; v_gene: TRBV19; abundance: -; d_gene: -; CDR3aa: CASSTGVGGWNEKLFF; CDR3nt: TGTGCCAGTAGTACCGGGGTGGGGGGCTGGAATGAAAAACTGTTTTTT
j_gene: TRBJ2-7; v_gene: TRBV6-5; abundance: -; d_gene: -; CDR3aa: CASSYSTDSTYEQYF; CDR3nt: TGTGCCAGCAGTTACTCGACCGACTCTACCTACGAGCAGTACTTC
j_gene: TRBJ2-1; v_gene: TRBV6-1; abundance: -; d_gene: -; CDR3aa: CASSENGIAEQFF; CDR3nt: TGTGCCAGCAGTGAGAACGGGATTGCTGAGCAGTTCTTC
j_gene: TRBJ2-1; v_gene: TRBV11-1; abundance: -; d_gene: -; CDR3aa: CASSALQGSNNEQFF; CDR3nt: TGTGCCAGCAGCGCCCTGCAGGGTAGTAACAATGAGCAGTTCTTC
j_gene: TRBJ2-7; v_gene: TRBV19; abundance: -; d_gene: TRBD1; CDR3aa: CASSIRDRYEQYF; CDR3nt: TGTGCCAGTAGTATACGGGACAGATACGAGCAGTACTTC
j_gene: TRBJ1-2; v_gene: TRBV5-1; abundance: once; d_gene: -; CDR3aa: CASSPGEKAGYTF; CDR3nt: TGCGCCAGCAGCCCGGGGGAGAAAGCTGGCTACACCTTC
j_gene: TRBJ1-2; v_gene: TRBV30; abundance: -; d_gene: -; CDR3aa: CAWNQWYRTKSNYGYTF; CDR3nt: TGTGCCTGGAATCAATGGTACCGGACAAAAAGTAACTATGGCTACACCTTC
j_gene: TRBJ1-3; v_gene: TRBV7-9; abundance: -; d_gene: -; CDR3aa: CASSLGGSSGNTIYF; CDR3nt: TGTGCCAGCAGCTTGGGCGGTAGCTCTGGAAACACCATATATTTT
j_gene: TRBJ2-1; v_gene: TRBV30; abundance: -; d_gene: -; CDR3aa: CAWTKRLSYNEQFF; CDR3nt: TGTGCCTGGACAAAGCGGCTCTCCTACAATGAGCAGTTCTTC
j_gene: TRBJ1-1; v_gene: TRBV6-5; abundance: -; d_gene: TRBD1; CDR3aa: CASSPPTGANTEAFF; CDR3nt: TGTGCCAGCAGCCCCCCGACAGGGGCGAACACTGAAGCTTTCTTT
j_gene: TRBJ2-7; v_gene: TRBV19; abundance: -; d_gene: TRBD2; CDR3aa: CASSTGLALEQYF; CDR3nt: TGTGCCAGTAGTACGGGACTAGCGCTCGAGCAGTACTTC
j_gene: TRBJ1-1; v_gene: TRBV6-5; abundance: -; d_gene: TRBD1; CDR3aa: CASSTGGSGAFF; CDR3nt: TGTGCCAGCAGTACAGGGGGCAGTGGAGCTTTCTTT
j_gene: TRBJ2-2; v_gene: TRBV19; abundance: -; d_gene: -; CDR3aa: CASSLWPGKNTGELFF; CDR3nt: TGTGCCAGTAGTTTATGGCCCGGAAAAAACACCGGGGAGCTGTTTTTT
j_gene: TRBJ2-5; v_gene: TRBV28; abundance: -; d_gene: TRBD2; CDR3aa: CASSFLAGMGETQYF; CDR3nt: TGTGCCAGCAGTTTTCTAGCGGGAATGGGAGAGACCCAGTACTTC
j_gene: TRBJ1-2; v_gene: TRBV6-1; abundance: -; d_gene: -; CDR3aa: CASSEMNRFRAGYTF; CDR3nt: TGTGCCAGCAGTGAAATGAACCGCTTCAGAGCTGGCTACACCTTC
j_gene: TRBJ1-5; v_gene: TRBV6-5; abundance: once; d_gene: -; CDR3aa: CASRPDGSNQPQHF; CDR3nt: TGTGCCAGCAGACCCGACGGGAGCAATCAGCCCCAGCATTTT
j_gene: TRBJ2-7; v_gene: TRBV5-6; abundance: -; d_gene: TRBD2; CDR3aa: CASSPRDYPYEQYF; CDR3nt: TGTGCCAGCAGCCCCCGGGACTATCCCTACGAGCAGTACTTC
j_gene: TRBJ1-3; v_gene: TRBV11-2; abundance: -; d_gene: -; CDR3aa: CASSSRSDGGNTIYF; CDR3nt: TGTGCCAGCAGCTCCCGATCTGACGGTGGAAACACCATATATTTT
j_gene: TRBJ1-2; v_gene: TRBV10-3; abundance: -; d_gene: TRBD1; CDR3aa: CAISESGTEFGYTF; CDR3nt: TGTGCCATCAGTGAGTCCGGGACAGAGTTCGGCTACACCTTC
j_gene: TRBJ1-2; v_gene: TRBV6-4; abundance: -; d_gene: -; CDR3aa: CASSPLHGYTF; CDR3nt: TGTGCCAGCAGTCCTTTACATGGCTACACCTTC
j_gene: TRBJ2-5; v_gene: TRBV5-6; abundance: -; d_gene: -; CDR3aa: CASSTGSGGETQYF; CDR3nt: TGTGCCAGCAGCACCGGGTCCGGCGGGGAGACCCAGTACTTC
j_gene: TRBJ2-7; v_gene: TRBV6-5; abundance: -; d_gene: -; CDR3aa: CATGLTSSYEQYF; CDR3nt: TGTGCCACCGGATTAACTTCCTCCTACGAGCAGTACTTC
j_gene: TRBJ2-2; v_gene: TRBV5-1; abundance: -; d_gene: TRBD2; CDR3aa: CASSLSGLGYTGELFF; CDR3nt: TGCGCCAGCAGCTTATCGGGACTAGGATACACCGGGGAGCTGTTTTTT
j_gene: TRBJ1-3; v_gene: TRBV27; abundance: -; d_gene: -; CDR3aa: CASSLGGSGNTIYF; CDR3nt: TGTGCCAGCAGTTTAGGGGGTTCTGGAAACACCATATATTTT
j_gene: TRBJ2-1; v_gene: TRBV5-4; abundance: -; d_gene: -; CDR3aa: CASSLGGQNNEQFF; CDR3nt: TGTGCCAGCAGCTTGGGGGGACAAAACAATGAGCAGTTCTTC
j_gene: TRBJ2-5; v_gene: TRBV9; abundance: once; d_gene: TRBD1; CDR3aa: CASSVLQGETQYF; CDR3nt: TGTGCCAGCAGCGTTCTACAGGGGGAGACCCAGTACTTC
j_gene: TRBJ1-5; v_gene: TRBV19; abundance: -; d_gene: -; CDR3aa: CASSANSGYNQPQHF; CDR3nt: TGTGCCAGTAGCGCTAACAGTGGTTACAATCAGCCCCAGCATTTT